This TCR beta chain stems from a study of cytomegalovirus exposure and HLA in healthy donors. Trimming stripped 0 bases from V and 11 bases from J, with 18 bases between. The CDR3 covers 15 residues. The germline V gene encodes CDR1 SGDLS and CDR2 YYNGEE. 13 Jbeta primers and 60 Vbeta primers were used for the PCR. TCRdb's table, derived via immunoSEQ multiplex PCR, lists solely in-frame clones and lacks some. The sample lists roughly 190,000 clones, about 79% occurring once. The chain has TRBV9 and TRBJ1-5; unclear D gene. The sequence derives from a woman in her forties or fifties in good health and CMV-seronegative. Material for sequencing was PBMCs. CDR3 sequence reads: CASSVGEVDLTAQHF. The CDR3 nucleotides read TGTGCCAGCAGCGTAGGGGAGGTAGACTTGACCGCCCAGCATTTT. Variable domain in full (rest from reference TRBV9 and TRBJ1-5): DSGVTQTPKHLITATGQRVTLRCSPRSGDLSVYWYQQSLDQGLQFLIQYYNGEERAKGNILERFSAQQFPDLHSELNLSSLELGDSALYFCASSVGEVDLTAQHFGDGTRLSIL.